This T cell receptor (beta chain) was identified in a study of memory CD4+ T cells and cytomegalovirus serostatus. Here immunoSEQ multiplex PCR was the method, and the copy in TCRdb shows in-frame clones only, minus some. Altogether about 42,000 clones are present, approximately 80% being singletons, with the ten largest covering approximately 0.55%. Single viable CD3+CD4+CD8-CD45RO+ cells were sorted as the memory CD4+ T cells. The CDR3 runs 13 residues. Germline CDR1 and CDR2: SGHDT and YYEEEE. With 1 base removed from V and 7 bases from J, the gap between germline ends came to 11 bases. Sample: memory CD4+ T cells from blood. This clonotype was obtained from an adult in good health and CMV-seronegative. V gene TRBV5-6 combines with J gene TRBJ1-2; D might be TRBD1 (5 bases). The CDR3 here is CASSLSRETGYTF. The CDR3 nucleotides are TGTGCCAGCAGCTTGTCCAGGGAGACTGGCTACACCTTC.